This T cell receptor (beta chain) was captured in a study of blood T cell repertoires in COVID-19. Produced via immunoSEQ multiplex PCR; TCRdb's table is partial and in-frame only. The sample carries hundreds of thousands of clones, about 83% recorded once. This clone was recorded once. The J segment lost 0 bases and the V segment lost 6 bases, leaving 7 bases of the junction unmatched. The CDR3 loop spans 17 amino acids. Germline assignment: CDR1 LNHDA and CDR2 SQIVND (reference sequence). This TCR derives from a woman aged 25 to 39 with COVID-19, enrolled during active disease. J is TRBJ2-6 and V is TRBV19; 8 bases fit TRBD1. Sequenced material: peripheral blood. The CDR3 nucleotides read TGTGCCAGTAGCACCCGACAGGGGCCCTCTGGGGCCAACGTCCTGACTTTC. Its protein is CASSTRQGPSGANVLTF.